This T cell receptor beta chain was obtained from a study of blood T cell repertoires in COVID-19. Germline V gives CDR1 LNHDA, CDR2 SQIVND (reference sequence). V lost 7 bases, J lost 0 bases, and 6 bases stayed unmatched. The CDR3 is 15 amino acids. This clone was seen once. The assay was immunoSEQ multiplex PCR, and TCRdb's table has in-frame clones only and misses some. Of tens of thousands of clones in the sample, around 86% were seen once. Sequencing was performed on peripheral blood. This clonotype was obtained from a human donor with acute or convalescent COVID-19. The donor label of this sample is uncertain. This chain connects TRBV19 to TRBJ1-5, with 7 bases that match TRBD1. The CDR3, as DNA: TGTGCCAGTACCCCACAGGGGCTTAGCAATCAGCCCCAGCATTTT. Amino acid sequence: CASTPQGLSNQPQHF.